Described below is a single T cell receptor beta chain sequence and its context. Its antigen is as yet unknown. The CDR3 spans 14 residues. Per germline, CDR1 LNHDA and CDR2 SQIVND (reference sequence). The V and J ends lost 6 bases and 6 bases respectively, with 12 bases between them. Sequencing was performed with immunoSEQ multiplex PCR; in TCRdb, only in-frame clones are kept and a portion is missing. The sample contains under 130,000 clones, about 86% of which appear only once. The data originate from a study of cytomegalovirus exposure and HLA in healthy donors. General observations from the study: In vitro data verified a few CMV-associated chains as specific for CMV antigens.

The receptor's source is a woman in her late teens or twenties in good health and CMV-seropositive. The sample comprised PBMCs. The V call is TRBV19, the J call TRBJ2-6; D is possibly TRBD1 (5 bases). This chain's CDR3 is CASSQWGLANVLTF. The CDR3 DNA follows: TGTGCCAGTAGCCAATGGGGCCTGGCCAACGTCCTGACTTTC. The full variable domain, rest sourced from reference TRBV19 and TRBJ2-6, is DGGITQSPKYLFRKEGQNVTLSCEQNLNHDAMYWYRQDPGQGLRLIYYSQIVNDFQKGDIAEGYSVSREKKESFPLTVTSAQKNPTAFYLCASSQWGLANVLTFGAGSRLTVL.